These T cell receptor beta chains were read from a single sample in a study of blood T cell repertoires in COVID-19. Data came from immunoSEQ multiplex PCR; TCRdb stores just in-frame clones and leaves some out. This table has roughly 380,000 clones, 80% to 90% appearing once. Sequenced material: PBMCs or T cells enriched from blood (not recorded which). Receptors were obtained from a man under 40 who had recovered from COVID-19. The CDR3 runs from the conserved cysteine through the conserved F or W. A D gene is named only where the DNA matches it firmly. Expanded clones get a size class; other rows say once, few or many, or leave the size out.

>NA|15|TRBD2|TRBJ2-1|TRBV2
TGTGCCAGCAGTAAGGGAAGTGTAGCGGGGAATGAGCAGTTCTTC
CASSKGSVAGNEQFF
>NA|14|NA|TRBJ2-3|TRBV9
TGTGCCAGCAGCGCCTCTCGCGGCACAGATACGCAGTATTTT
CASSASRGTDTQYF
>many|15|TRBD1|TRBJ1-1|TRBV9
TGTGCCAGCAGCCCTCAGACAGGGTGGTCGACTGAAGCTTTCTTT
CASSPQTGWSTEAFF
>NA|15|NA|TRBJ1-1|TRBV18
TGTGCCAGCTCACCATGGAGGGACGCTCTAACTGAAGCTTTCTTT
CASSPWRDALTEAFF
>NA|15|NA|TRBJ2-5|TRBV7-9
TGTGCCAGCAGCTTACGGGAAGCGGGCTTTGAGACCCAGTACTTC
CASSLREAGFETQYF
>NA|12|NA|TRBJ2-4|TRBV21-1
TGTGCCAGCAGCGAAAACACGACAGGGAAGTACTTC
CASSENTTGKYF
>NA|15|NA|TRBJ1-5|TRBV27
TGTGCCAGCAGTTCGGGGGGGGGTAGCAATCAGCCCCAGCATTTT
CASSSGGGSNQPQHF
>NA|15|NA|TRBJ2-7|TRBV7-2
TGTGCCAGCAGCTTAGAGTTGCGGGGCTCGTACGAGCAGTACTTC
CASSLELRGSYEQYF
>NA|15|NA|TRBJ1-6|TRBV6-5
TGTGCCAGCACCCGCGGGTTTGTTGGTAATTCACCCCTCCACTTT
CASTRGFVGNSPLHF
>NA|15|TRBD2|TRBJ2-1|TRBV11-2
TGTGCCAGCAGCTTCGGGGGGGCAACCTACAATGAGCAGTTCTTC
CASSFGGATYNEQFF
>NA|15|TRBD1|TRBJ1-1|TRBV29-1
TGCAGCGTTGAAAGCCCGGGACAGGGAAGCGCTGAAGCTTTCTTT
CSVESPGQGSAEAFF
>NA|13|NA|TRBJ1-5|TRBV29-1
TGCAGCGTTGGCACAACCAGCAATCAGCCCCAGCATTTT
CSVGTTSNQPQHF
>few|15|TRBD1|TRBJ2-1|TRBV5-1
TGCGCCAGCAGCTTGGTGACAGGGCCCTCTGTTGAGCAGTTCTTC
CASSLVTGPSVEQFF
>NA|19|TRBD1|TRBJ1-3|TRBV12-5
TGTGCTAGTGGTTTGTCCAGGACAGGGGGCGTAATGTCTGGAAACACCATATATTTT
CASGLSRTGGVMSGNTIYF
>few|13|TRBD1|TRBJ1-5|TRBV28
TGTGCCAGCAGTTCGACAGGGGGCGCCCCCTGGATTTTT
CASSSTGGAPWIF
>NA|14|NA|TRBJ2-1|TRBV5-1
TGCGCCAGCAGCTTAGGTAGCCCGTACAATGAGCAGTTCTTC
CASSLGSPYNEQFF
>few|12|TRBD1|TRBJ1-1|TRBV2
TGTGCCAGCACTTCCCGGACAGGAGAAGCTTTCTTT
CASTSRTGEAFF
>NA|14|NA|TRBJ1-5|TRBV10-3
TGTGCCATCAGTGAGTCACCCTACGAACAGCCCCAGCATTTT
CAISESPYEQPQHF
>NA|17|NA|TRBJ1-1|TRBV28
TGTGCCAGCAGTTTATTCGTAGGGAGGAACATGAACACTGAAGCTTTCTTT
CASSLFVGRNMNTEAFF
>NA|20|NA|TRBJ2-7|TRBV12-1
TGTGCCAGATGGCCCCTACCTTTTTGCCGGGACAGAAAGACCACCTACGAGCAGTACTTC
CARWPLPFCRDRKTTYEQYF
>NA|16|NA|TRBJ1-2|TRBV3-1/TRBV3-2
TGTGCCAGCAGCCAAGTCCAGGGTAGGGGTATAGGGGGCTACACCTTC
CASSQVQGRGIGGYTF
>NA|15|TRBD1|TRBJ1-2|TRBV27
TGTGCCAGCAGTTCCTCAGGACAGGTCCGCTATGGCTACACCTTC
CASSSSGQVRYGYTF
>NA|14|NA|TRBJ2-1|TRBV30
TGTGCCTGGAGTGTACAGTCAGGCTACAATGAGCAGTTCTTC
CAWSVQSGYNEQFF
>NA|13|NA|TRBJ2-5|TRBV2
TGTGCCAGCATCAAGGACAGTTCTGAGACCCAGTACTTC
CASIKDSSETQYF
>NA|13|NA|TRBJ2-1|TRBV12-3/TRBV12-4
TGTGCCAGCAGTTTAGCCCACGGGGATGAGCAGTTCTTC
CASSLAHGDEQFF
>once|15|NA|TRBJ1-3|TRBV7-9
TGTGCCAGCAGCTTAGAGGCAGGGCGCGGAAACACCATATATTTT
CASSLEAGRGNTIYF
>once|14|NA|TRBJ1-1|TRBV5-6
TGTGCCAGCAGCTTTACGCAGGCGAACACTGAAGCTTTCTTT
CASSFTQANTEAFF
>few|17|TRBD2|TRBJ2-2|TRBV6-2/TRBV6-3
TGTGCCAGCAGCTCGTCACTAGCGGGGGCGAACACCGGGGAGCTGTTTTTT
CASSSSLAGANTGELFF
>NA|13|NA|TRBJ2-1|TRBV11-1
TGTGCCAGCAGCTTAAGGCCAGAGGATGAGCAGTTCTTC
CASSLRPEDEQFF
>NA|14|TRBD1|TRBJ1-2|TRBV28
TGTGCCAGCAACTCAAGGGACAGTAACTATGGCTACACCTTC
CASNSRDSNYGYTF
>NA|13|NA|TRBJ2-1|TRBV12-3/TRBV12-4
TGTGCCAGCAGTTTAGTCAGGTACAATGAGCAGTTCTTC
CASSLVRYNEQFF
>few|11|TRBD1|TRBJ1-2|TRBV30
TGTGCCTTGACAGGGTTTCGTGGCTACACCTTC
CALTGFRGYTF
>NA|15|NA|TRBJ2-7|TRBV6-2/TRBV6-3
TGTGCCAGCACCCCTAGCTGGGGGGTAGGCGACGAGCAGTACTTC
CASTPSWGVGDEQYF
>NA|12|NA|TRBJ1-1|TRBV10-3
TGTGCCATCAGGACTGGTTCGGGGGAGGCTTTCTTT
CAIRTGSGEAFF
>NA|13|NA|TRBJ1-2|TRBV6-2/TRBV6-3
TGTGCCAGCAGTTACTTGACAGGCTATGGCTACACCTTC
CASSYLTGYGYTF